This entry lists 2 T cell receptor beta chains sequenced from one sample in a study of blood T cell repertoires in COVID-19. TCRdb's table, derived via immunoSEQ multiplex PCR, lists solely in-frame clones and lacks some. The sample lists 150,000 to 200,000 clones, around 83% occurring once. The specimen sequenced was peripheral blood. Receptors originate from a human donor in a cohort sampled during active COVID-19.

This clone was picked up one time. This chain joins TRBV11-1 and TRBJ2-2, with 7 bases identical to TRBD1. The CDR3 consists of 15 residues. Looked up from germline, CDR1 is SGHAT and CDR2 is FQDESV (reference sequence). V shed 7 bases and J 3 bases; nucleotides not matched to a gene: 8. CDR3 DNA sequence: TGTGCCAGCACCGCAGACAGGGCTGACACCGGGGAGCTGTTTTTT. Encoded protein: CASTADRADTGELFF.

V usage is TRBV27 and J usage is TRBJ2-6; 12 nucleotides align to TRBD2. Germline CDR1 and CDR2: MNHEY and SMNVEV (reference sequence). V shed 5 bases, J shed 3 bases, and the junction held 8 bases outside the gene matches. The CDR3 loop spans 18 amino acids. The CDR3 sequence: CASSARTSGVNGANVLTF. Here the CDR3 DNA reads TGTGCCAGCAGTGCCAGGACTAGCGGGGTAAATGGGGCCAACGTCCTGACTTTC.